Below, 22 T cell receptor beta chains from the same sample are listed, as sequenced in a study of T-cell reconstitution after alpha-beta-depleted transplantation in children. The library targeted TCRbeta and was prepared with unique molecular identifiers. Using its own MiXCR run on the PCR reads, TCRdb lists one record per CDR3 protein. The top ten clones hold approximately 3.9% of a sample with some 400,000 distinct CDR3 sequences, over 20% of them seen once. The sequences come from PBMCs from the stem cell graft donor, collected from the stem cell graft. These receptors were taken from a human donor who donated a stem cell graft to a child with acute myeloid leukemia.

The V call is TRBV12-3 or TRBV12-4, the J call TRBJ2-1; 10 bases line up with TRBD2. This CDR3 has 15 residues. The J segment lost 7 bases and the V segment lost 6 bases, leaving 9 bases of the junction unmatched. The CDR3 sequence is CASRKLAGNGNEQFF. The CDR3 DNA is TGTGCCAGCAGAAAACTAGCGGGAAACGGGAATGAGCAGTTCTTC.

This clonotype was observed many times. The V gene is TRBV29-1, the J gene TRBJ2-1; no reliable D call. Deletions cut 3 bases from V and 7 bases from J, with 7 bases between. Germline CDR1 SQVTM, CDR2 ANQGSEA. The CDR3 spans 11 residues. Here the CDR3 reads CSVEQGNEQFF. CDR3 bases: TGCAGCGTTGAGCAAGGGAATGAGCAGTTCTTC.

This clonotype was seen more than once but under ten times. The DNA of the CDR3 is TGTGCCAGCAGCTTAGGGGGCGAAGGGTATGGCTACACCTTC. This translates into CASSLGGEGYGYTF. The chain uses TRBV7-9 and TRBJ1-2; the D gene is possibly TRBD1 (5 bases). CDR1 and CDR2 (germline): SEHNR, FQNEAQ (reference sequence). Trimming took 1 base from V and 5 from J, leaving 11 bases between them. This CDR3 is built from 14 residues.

This clonotype was found a few times. The chain combines TRBV4-3 with TRBJ2-5; weak D call: TRBD1 (6 bases). CDR3 length: 14 residues. Germline-derived CDR1 and CDR2 are LGHNA and YSLEER. Trimming stripped 0 bases from V and 9 bases from J, with 14 bases between. The DNA of the CDR3 is TGCGCCAGCAGCCAAGAACTGCGACAGGCCTCCCAGTACTTC. As protein: CASSQELRQASQYF.

This clonotype occurred many times. The genes are TRBV4-3 and TRBJ2-5, with 7 bases aligning to TRBD1. This CDR3 region has 17 residues. Germline CDR1 and CDR2: LGHNA and YSLEER. Losses at the gene ends were 2 bases for V and 0 bases for J; bases not matched to a gene: 9. The CDR3 bases are TGCGCCAGCAGCCAAAAATGGACAGGACAGAACCAAGAGACCCAGTACTTC. This encodes CASSQKWTGQNQETQYF.

This clonotype was counted only a few times. The chain combines TRBV20-1 with TRBJ2-1; D is unclear. The CDR3 is made up of 13 amino acids. Germline lookup yields CDR1 DFQATT and CDR2 SNEGSKA (reference sequence). Trimming pared 0 bases from V and 5 bases from J, leaving 8 bases between. The CDR3 here is CSARDHLNNEQFF. The CDR3 DNA reads TGCAGTGCTAGAGATCACTTAAACAATGAGCAGTTCTTC.

This clonotype was seen only a few times. The V gene is TRBV7-2, the J gene TRBJ2-5; a possible D gene is TRBD2 (5 bases). The CDR3 runs to 14 residues. Germline CDR1 and CDR2: SGHTA and FQGNSA. V was cut by 11 bases and J by 2 bases, with 18 bases left in between. The DNA for the CDR3 is TGTGCCTCGAGTTACGGAGGTCGGCAAGAGACCCAGTACTTC. Residues: CASSYGGRQETQYF.

This chain connects TRBV7-9 to TRBJ2-7; 9 bases agree with TRBD1. Losses at the gene ends were 3 bases for V and 6 bases for J; bases not matched to a gene: 9. The CDR3 length is 15 residues. Per germline, CDR1 SEHNR and CDR2 FQNEAQ (reference sequence). The CDR3 protein is CASSLGTGHYVEQYF. CDR3 bases: TGTGCCAGCAGCTTGGGGACAGGGCACTACGTCGAGCAGTACTTC.

The V and J genes are TRBV20-1 and TRBJ2-6; a possible D gene is TRBD1 (5 bases). The V gene lost 6 bases and the J gene lost 2 bases, with 11 bases spanning the gap. Germline lookup yields CDR1 DFQATT and CDR2 SNEGSKA (reference sequence). This CDR3 is 14 amino acids long. CDR3 in DNA: TGCAGTGCCGATAAAGGGGCTGGGGCCAACGTCCTGACTTTC. Translated, it gives CSADKGAGANVLTF.

This clonotype was counted at least ten times. The chain combines TRBV29-1 with TRBJ1-1, with D unclear. The germline V gene encodes CDR1 SQVTM and CDR2 ANQGSEA. CDR3 size: 13 residues. Trimming removed 7 bases at V and 4 bases at J, with 16 bases between. As DNA, the CDR3 is TGCAGCGGGGAGACGTGGGTCGGCACTGAAGCTTTCTTT. This translates into CSGETWVGTEAFF.

The V and J genes are TRBV12-3 or TRBV12-4 and TRBJ2-1; D remains ambiguous. The CDR3 sequence is 17 residues long. Trimming took off 0 bases at V and 0 bases at J, with 12 bases between the two ends. The CDR3 coding sequence is TGTGCCAGCAGTTTAGCGCGTGGCGTCTCCTCCTACAATGAGCAGTTCTTC. This gives the protein CASSLARGVSSYNEQFF.

The gene calls are TRBV20-1 and TRBJ2-1; 9 bases agree with TRBD2. With 4 bases clipped from V and 7 bases from J, the junction kept 5 bases outside the gene matches. The CDR3 spans 13 residues. The germline gives CDR1 DFQATT, CDR2 SNEGSKA (reference sequence). This CDR3 reads CSAMREGRNEQFF. The CDR3 DNA is TGCAGTGCTATGCGGGAGGGCCGAAATGAGCAGTTCTTC.

The V and J genes are TRBV27 and TRBJ2-3; TRBD2 is a possible D gene (7 bases). The CDR3 runs 17 residues. Trimming shortened V by 6 bases and J by 0 bases, and 19 bases separated the two germline ends. CDR1 and CDR2 from the germline V gene are MNHEY and SMNVEV (reference sequence). The CDR3 loop is CASRGWERGGSTDTQYF. The CDR3 nucleotides are TGTGCCAGCAGAGGTTGGGAGAGGGGGGGGAGCACAGATACGCAGTATTTT.

V and J are TRBV12-3 or TRBV12-4 and TRBJ2-1; D unresolved. The CDR3 runs to 15 residues. Trimming removed 1 base from V and 0 bases from J, with 7 bases in between. CDR3 sequence (DNA): TGTGCCAGCAGTTTAGGCTTTCTCTCCTACAATGAGCAGTTCTTC. Protein product: CASSLGFLSYNEQFF.

This clonotype came up a few times. The chain couples TRBV27 to TRBJ2-1; 8 bases map to TRBD2. The germline CDR1 and CDR2 sequences are MNHEY and SMNVEV (reference sequence). This CDR3 is 13 amino acids long. With 0 bases clipped from V and 9 bases from J, the junction kept 1 base outside the gene matches. The CDR3 coding sequence is TGTGCCAGCAGTTTATCTCTAGCGGGTGAGCAGTTCTTC. Amino acid sequence: CASSLSLAGEQFF.

This clonotype was observed many times. The chain uses TRBV20-1 and TRBJ2-3; 8 bases are a match to TRBD1. Germline V gene data show CDR1 as DFQATT and CDR2 as SNEGSKA (reference sequence). The CDR3 loop spans 15 amino acids. The J segment lost 4 bases and the V segment lost 4 bases, leaving 10 bases of the junction unmatched. CDR3 residues: CSATTRTGMSDTQYF. CDR3 in DNA: TGCAGTGCTACGACCAGGACAGGGATGTCAGATACGCAGTATTTT.

The chain recombines TRBV4-1 with TRBJ2-3; tentatively, D is TRBD2 (5 bases). Germline values: CDR1 MGHRA, CDR2 YSYEKL. This CDR3 is built from 14 residues. V lost 1 base to trimming and J lost 6 bases, with 11 bases between them. CDR3 region: CASSQVEGSDTQYF. Here the CDR3 DNA reads TGCGCCAGCAGCCAAGTCGAGGGATCGGATACGCAGTATTTT.

This clonotype showed up just a few times. The J gene is TRBJ2-7, the V gene TRBV20-1; 8 bases agree with TRBD2. The CDR3 loop spans 13 amino acids. V lost 6 bases and J lost 2; bases outside the gene matches: 6. The V gene's germline CDR1 is DFQATT and CDR2 SNEGSKA (reference sequence). The CDR3 DNA is TGCAGTGCCGCTAGCGGGTTGACCTACGAGCAGTACTTC. This codes for CSAASGLTYEQYF.

This clonotype was seen more than once but under ten times. The chain recombines TRBV10-3 with TRBJ2-1; unclear D gene. Between the trimmed V and J ends, which lost 2 bases and 5 bases, there was a span of 16 bases. CDR1 ENHRY and CDR2 SYGVKD come from the germline V gene. The CDR3 runs 16 residues. The CDR3 DNA follows: TGTGCCATCAGTGAGAGGAGTGGTAGGAGCGACAATGAGCAGTTCTTC. Protein: CAISERSGRSDNEQFF.

This clonotype turned up a few times. The chain recombines TRBV12-3 or TRBV12-4 with TRBJ2-7; D is undetermined. Between the trimmed V and J ends, which lost 4 bases and 4 bases, there was a span of 8 bases. The CDR3 extends over 12 amino acids. CDR3 region: CASSSHLYEQYF. The CDR3 nucleotides read TGTGCCAGCAGTTCCCACTTGTACGAGCAGTACTTC.

In its sample, this clonotype was seen a few times. One junction end does not reproduce the germline sequence, and a read error may be involved. The chain links TRBV27 to TRBJ2-7, with D possibly called TRBD1 or TRBD2 (5 bases each). The CDR3 has 15 amino acids. Germline V gene sequence: CDR1 MNHEY, CDR2 SMNVEV (reference sequence). CDR3 bases: TGTGCCAGCAGATTATCGGGACGAAACTCCTACGAGCAGTACTTC. Translation gives CASRLSGRNSYEQYF.

This clonotype was recorded only once. The J gene is TRBJ2-5, the V gene TRBV6-2 or TRBV6-3; D is perhaps TRBD1 (5 bases). The CDR3 consists of 14 residues. V lost 6 bases to trimming and J lost 5 bases, with 16 bases between them. Germline V lookup: CDR1 MNHEY, CDR2 SVGEGT. CDR3 loop: CASSGWLGQETQYF. As DNA, the CDR3 is TGTGCCAGCAGCGGCTGGCTGGGGCAGGAGACCCAGTACTTC.